The clone carrying this T cell receptor (beta chain) appeared many times. Indicated time point: sample taken at primary tumor resection. No cell sorting; template was whole RNA from tumor, lung tissue or PBMC. The donor group consisted of 55 to 85 patients who had untreated, early-stage non-small cell lung cancer. The data belong to a study of spatial heterogeneity in lung cancer. The CDR3 runs 16 residues. Losses at the gene ends were 6 bases for V and 2 bases for J; bases not matched to a gene: 12. CDR1 DFQATT and CDR2 SNEGSKA come from the germline V gene (reference sequence). Every TCR cDNA molecule bore its own unique molecular identifier. Each CDR3 protein gets one entry after TCRdb re-called the 5' RACE reads with MiXCR. The sample contains approximately 7,200 distinct CDR3 sequences, about 5% of which appear only once.

The sample in question was normal lung tissue next to the tumor, obtained at surgery. The genes are TRBV20-1 and TRBJ1-2, with TRBD1 matching 10 bases. This TCR derives from a female donor with early-stage non-small cell lung cancer. The CDR3 here is CSATGTGETINYGYTF. Here the CDR3 DNA reads TGCAGTGCAACCGGGACAGGGGAAACTATCAACTATGGCTACACCTTC.